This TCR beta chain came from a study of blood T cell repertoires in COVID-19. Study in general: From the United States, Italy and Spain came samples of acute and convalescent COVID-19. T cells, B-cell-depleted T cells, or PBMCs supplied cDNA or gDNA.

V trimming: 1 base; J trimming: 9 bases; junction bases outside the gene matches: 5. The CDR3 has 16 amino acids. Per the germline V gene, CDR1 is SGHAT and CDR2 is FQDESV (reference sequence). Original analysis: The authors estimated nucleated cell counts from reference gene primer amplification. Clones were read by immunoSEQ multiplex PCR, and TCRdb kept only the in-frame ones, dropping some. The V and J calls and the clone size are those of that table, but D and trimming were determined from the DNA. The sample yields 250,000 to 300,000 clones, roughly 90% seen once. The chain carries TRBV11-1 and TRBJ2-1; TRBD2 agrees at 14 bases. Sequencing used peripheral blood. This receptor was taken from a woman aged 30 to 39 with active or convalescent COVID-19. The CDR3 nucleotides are TGTGCCAGCAGCTTAGGGGGACTAGCGGGGGCTCGTGAGCAGTTCTTC. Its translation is CASSLGGLAGAREQFF.